This T cell receptor (beta chain) was recorded in a study of Ad26.COV2.S vaccination and SARS-CoV-2 variants. Across the study: Ad26.COV2.S shots went into the muscle once or twice, 56 days apart. Study findings and constraints: The study found similar non-spike TCR breadth in vaccine and placebo recipients.

Generated by immunoSEQ multiplex PCR, the TCRdb table keeps only in-frame clones and is missing some. This sample has around 400,000 clones, with 75% to 95% found just once. V trimming: 4 bases; J trimming: 5 bases; junction bases outside the gene matches: 7. The CDR3 contains 14 residues. Germline CDR1 and CDR2: KGHSH and LQKENI. Points on this clone: Its antigen is not known.

This sample's treatment: some 19 received Ad26.COV2.S at low or high dose, single or two shots; a few received placebo; per-sample allocation not given. Day 63 after the first vaccine or placebo injection was the time point for sampling. The sample in question was peripheral blood, obtained in a trial of Ad26.COV2.S vaccine versus placebo. The V call is TRBV18, the J call TRBJ2-7; 8 bases agree with TRBD1. This clonotype originated in a person between 18 and 65 years old who received the Ad26.COV2.S COVID-19 vaccine or a placebo. This CDR3 is CASSRDRGIDEQYF. In DNA form, the CDR3 reads TGTGCCAGCTCACGAGACAGGGGTATCGACGAGCAGTACTTC.